The 7 T cell receptor beta chains given below trace back to one sample, sequenced in a study of blood T cell repertoires in COVID-19. Some clones are missing from TCRdb's copy, which holds only in-frame ones; the method was immunoSEQ multiplex PCR. The sample carries about 100,000 clones, 87% recorded once. Input material: peripheral blood. The receptors were gathered from a man aged 25-45 years in a cohort sampled during active COVID-19.

This clone has a handful of counts. The rearrangement links TRBV7-2 to TRBJ1-5; tentative D call: TRBD1 (6 bases). Germline V gives CDR1 SGHTA, CDR2 FQGNSA. Trimming left V 0 bases short and J 8 bases short, with 11 bases between. The CDR3 loop spans 14 amino acids. CDR3 bases: TGTGCCAGCAGCTTAGCGCAGGGGTGGGAGCCCCAGCATTTT. Its translation: CASSLAQGWEPQHF.

V is TRBV5-6 and J is TRBJ1-1, with 10 nucleotides matching TRBD1. CDR3 length: 16 residues. Germline V gene data show CDR1 as SGHDT and CDR2 as YYEEEE. The junction had 17 bases not matched to a gene; V was cut back by 4 bases and J by 11 bases. The CDR3 region has the DNA TGTGCCAGCAGCCGAACGGGACAGGGGCTCACCTCAGGGGCTTTCTTT. It codes for CASSRTGQGLTSGAFF.

The chain carries TRBV7-9 and TRBJ2-7, with 8 bases matching TRBD1. There are 15 residues in the CDR3. Trimming at V came to 0 bases and at J to 0 bases, leaving 1 base not matched to a gene. Germline V gene data show CDR1 as SEHNR and CDR2 as FQNEAQ (reference sequence). Here the CDR3 DNA reads TGTGCCAGCAGCTTAGCGGGACAGGTCTCCTACGAGCAGTACTTC. This translates into CASSLAGQVSYEQYF.

The chain employs TRBV27 and TRBJ2-7, with D possibly matching TRBD1 (6 bases). CDR1 and CDR2 (germline): MNHEY, SMNVEV (reference sequence). V lost 2 bases, J lost 3 bases, and 8 bases lay in between. There are 13 residues in the CDR3. The CDR3 coding sequence is TGTGCCAGCAGTTTAGGCAGGGGCTACGAGCAGTACTTC. Translating gives CASSLGRGYEQYF.

The chain combines TRBV5-8 with TRBJ2-7; 10 bases fit TRBD1. V lost 0 bases, J lost 2 bases, and 5 bases stayed unmatched. This CDR3 comprises 16 residues. Germline V CDR1 and CDR2: SGHTS, YDEGEE. The CDR3 nucleotides are TGTGCCAGCAGCTTGGACGGGACAGGGGCGACCTACGAGCAGTACTTC. As protein: CASSLDGTGATYEQYF.

The gene calls are TRBV6-6 and TRBJ1-4, with a tentative D call TRBD1 (5 bases). This CDR3 has 16 amino acids. CDR1 and CDR2 from the germline V gene are MNHNY and SVGAGI (reference sequence). V lost 2 bases, J lost 4 bases, and 14 bases lay in between. The CDR3 region has the DNA TGTGCCAGCAGTTACCGGGGTGCGGGACTTAATGAAAAACTGTTTTTT. This encodes CASSYRGAGLNEKLFF.

V usage is TRBV11-3 and J usage is TRBJ1-5; D is unclear. The V gene's germline CDR1 is SGHNT and CDR2 YENEEA. Trimming cost V 1 base and J 0 bases, with 7 bases left between them. CDR3 length equals 15 residues. The CDR3 nucleotides are TGTGCCAGCAGCTTAGGCCGCAGTAGCAATCAGCCCCAGCATTTT. This codes for CASSLGRSSNQPQHF.